These T cell receptor beta chains were read from a single sample in a study of CD8 T cells in ankylosing spondylitis. Using its own MiXCR run on the 5' RACE reads, TCRdb lists one record per CDR3 protein. The table includes about 260,000 distinct CDR3 sequences, more than 20% detected once. Sequencing was carried out using blood, either unsorted or a sorted T cell fraction (not recorded which). Source of these receptors: a male donor with ankylosing spondylitis or in good health (not recorded which). Each CDR3 is given with its conserved first and last residue. A D gene is named only where the DNA matches it firmly. Not every row has a clone size; where given, it reads once, few, many or a size class.

j_call	d_call	v_call	cdr3_length	clone_size	cdr3_aa	cdr3_nt
TRBJ2-7	TRBD2	TRBV25-1	18	-	CASLGTSGGLAGSYEQYF	TGTGCCAGCTTGGGGACTAGCGGGGGGCTAGCCGGCTCCTACGAGCAGTACTTC
TRBJ1-4	-	TRBV10-3	13	-	CAISAGRNEKLFF	TGTGCCATCAGTGCTGGGAGGAATGAAAAACTGTTTTTT
TRBJ2-1	-	TRBV6-6	12	-	CASRDIYNEQFF	TGTGCCAGCCGGGACATCTACAATGAGCAGTTCTTC
TRBJ2-5	TRBD2	TRBV3-1	12	many	CASRGVQETQYF	TGTGCCAGTCGGGGGGTCCAAGAGACCCAGTACTTC
TRBJ2-1	-	TRBV6-1	13	many	CASSLENYNEQFF	TGTGCCAGCAGTCTTGAGAACTACAATGAGCAGTTCTTC
TRBJ2-1	TRBD2	TRBV27	16	many	CASSKRSGTSGREQFF	TGTGCCAGCAGTAAGAGATCCGGGACTAGCGGGCGGGAGCAGTTCTTC
TRBJ2-2	-	TRBV20-1	14	-	CSARIGGNTGELFF	TGCAGTGCTAGAATCGGGGGGAACACCGGGGAGCTGTTTTTT
TRBJ1-6	TRBD1	TRBV20-1	16	-	CSASPPPGQGGSPLHF	TGCAGTGCTAGTCCCCCCCCAGGACAGGGGGGCTCACCCCTCCACTTT
TRBJ2-4	TRBD2	TRBV14	15	-	CASSVGGGTKNIQYF	TGTGCCAGCAGCGTCGGCGGGGGGACCAAAAACATTCAGTACTTC
TRBJ2-7	TRBD1	TRBV12-3/TRBV12-4	15	few	CASSFEGTGGYEQYF	TGTGCCAGCAGTTTTGAGGGTACAGGGGGCTACGAGCAGTACTTC
TRBJ2-7	-	TRBV7-8	15	-	CASSFGRFRAYEQYF	TGTGCCAGCAGCTTCGGAAGGTTTAGGGCCTACGAGCAGTACTTC
TRBJ2-5	TRBD1	TRBV6-1	15	-	CASSEYRGSQETQYF	TGTGCCAGCAGTGAGTACAGGGGGTCTCAAGAGACCCAGTACTTC
TRBJ1-6	-	TRBV5-1	16	many	CASSLREMVENSPLHF	TGCGCCAGCAGCTTAAGGGAGATGGTGGAAAATTCACCCCTCCACTTT
TRBJ2-3	-	TRBV28	12	once	CASSPSSDTQYF	TGTGCCAGCAGTCCTAGCTCTGATACGCAGTATTTT
TRBJ2-5	TRBD2	TRBV20-1	13	few	CSATEGLVETQYF	TGCAGTGCGACGGAGGGACTAGTTGAGACCCAGTACTTC
TRBJ1-3	-	TRBV20-1	14	many	CSASLDNAGNTIYF	TGCAGTGCTAGCCTGGACAATGCAGGAAACACCATATATTTT
TRBJ2-1	TRBD2	TRBV12-3/TRBV12-4	16	many	CASSFSGTHTYNEQFF	TGTGCCAGCAGTTTTAGCGGGACCCATACCTACAATGAGCAGTTCTTC
TRBJ1-2	-	TRBV20-1	13	-	CSARVPRVYGYTF	TGCAGTGCGCGGGTCCCCCGCGTCTATGGCTACACCTTC
TRBJ2-1	-	TRBV29-1	12	many	CSVIGQNNEQFF	TGCAGCGTTATTGGTCAGAACAATGAGCAGTTCTTC
TRBJ1-4	-	TRBV12-3/TRBV12-4	13	-	CASSLAPPEKLFF	TGTGCCAGCAGTTTAGCGCCGCCTGAAAAACTGTTTTTT
TRBJ1-6	-	TRBV6-5	13	-	CASSLGLASPLHF	TGTGCCAGCAGTTTGGGGTTGGCTTCACCCCTCCACTTT
TRBJ1-1	-	TRBV29-1	11	few	CSVQGGAEAFF	TGCAGCGTCCAAGGGGGGGCTGAAGCTTTCTTT
TRBJ2-1	-	TRBV20-1	11	-	CRGVAYNEQFF	TGCAGGGGAGTCGCCTACAATGAGCAGTTCTTC
TRBJ2-2	TRBD2	TRBV11-2	15	many	CASSLNRLAGDVLFF	TGTGCCAGCAGCTTAAACCGACTAGCGGGGGACGTGCTGTTTTTT
TRBJ1-6	TRBD1	TRBV20-1	15	many	CSARDFGTGLTPLHF	TGCAGTGCTAGAGATTTTGGGACAGGGTTGACACCCCTCCACTTT
TRBJ2-5	TRBD2	TRBV20-1	13	few	CSAGLAGIETQYF	TGCAGTGCTGGACTAGCGGGGATAGAGACCCAGTACTTC
TRBJ2-3	TRBD2	TRBV11-2	16	many	CASSLRRGGRADTQYF	TGTGCCAGCAGCTTACGTCGGGGGGGCAGGGCAGATACGCAGTATTTT
TRBJ2-6	-	TRBV20-1	15	many	CSVGAQTSGANVLTF	TGCAGTGTTGGGGCACAGACCTCTGGGGCCAACGTCCTGACTTTC
TRBJ1-6	TRBD1	TRBV7-2	16	many	CASSSAPGGVNSPLHF	TGTGCCAGCAGCTCAGCCCCAGGGGGCGTTAATTCACCCCTCCACTTT
TRBJ1-4	-	TRBV20-1	11	few	CSASLDEKLFF	TGCAGTGCTAGTCTGGATGAAAAACTGTTTTTT
TRBJ2-1	-	TRBV29-1	15	-	CSVEGAGSSYNEQFF	TGCAGCGTTGAAGGGGCGGGAAGCTCCTACAATGAGCAGTTCTTC
TRBJ2-4	-	TRBV25-1	18	-	CASTLRSLKLYGKNIQYF	TGTGCCAGCACCCTGCGCAGCCTTAAACTTTATGGCAAAAACATTCAGTACTTC
TRBJ1-2	TRBD1	TRBV20-1	14	-	CSARTGALGYGYTF	TGCAGTGCTAGAACAGGGGCGCTTGGCTATGGCTACACCTTC
TRBJ2-7	TRBD1	TRBV2	14	-	CASTTGVAPREQYF	TGTGCCAGTACTACAGGGGTGGCCCCGAGGGAGCAGTACTTC
TRBJ2-1	-	TRBV12-3/TRBV12-4	14	many	CASSFMTSVSQQFF	TGTGCCAGCAGTTTTATGACTTCAGTTAGTCAGCAGTTCTTC
TRBJ2-2	TRBD2	TRBV10-1	18	many	CASSETKRDGRTGGELFF	TGCGCCAGCAGTGAGACTAAGCGGGACGGACGAACGGGAGGGGAGCTGTTTTTT
TRBJ2-1	-	TRBV10-3	14	many	CASSPGGPYNEQFF	TGTGCCAGCTCCCCCGGGGGGCCGTACAATGAGCAGTTCTTC
TRBJ2-5	-	TRBV20-1	13	few	CSAKGGGAETQYF	TGCAGTGCTAAGGGGGGGGGCGCAGAGACCCAGTACTTC
TRBJ2-1	-	TRBV19	16	-	CASSIRAGASYNEQFF	TGTGCCAGTAGTATTAGGGCGGGGGCCTCCTACAATGAGCAGTTCTTC
TRBJ2-7	-	TRBV28	15	once	CASSLQGPSSYEQYF	TGTGCCAGCAGTCTCCAGGGGCCAAGCTCCTACGAGCAGTACTTC
TRBJ2-2	TRBD1	TRBV19	17	many	CASSIVLSGTDTGELFF	TGTGCCAGTAGTATAGTCCTTTCCGGGACAGACACCGGGGAGCTGTTTTTT
TRBJ2-2	-	TRBV25-1	12	many	CATQSRTGELFF	TGTGCCACACAATCAAGGACCGGGGAGCTGTTTTTT
TRBJ2-1	TRBD2	TRBV6-5	16	-	CASSYSGGSSYNEQFF	TGTGCCAGCAGCTATAGCGGGGGCAGCTCCTACAATGAGCAGTTCTTC
TRBJ2-3	-	TRBV10-3	15	many	CAISERKARTDTQYF	TGTGCCATCAGTGAACGGAAGGCCCGGACAGATACGCAGTATTTT
TRBJ2-5	TRBD2	TRBV30	16	-	CAWTSGGISSQETQYF	TGTGCCTGGACTAGCGGGGGAATCTCGAGTCAAGAGACCCAGTACTTC